This is a list of T cell receptor beta chains from one sample in a study of control samples from healthy donors and cancer patients. This table comes from immunoSEQ multiplex PCR, and its TCRdb copy is limited to in-frame clones, with some not included. The sample includes 150,000 to 200,000 clones, 95% to 96% of them seen just once. The sequenced sample consisted of blood. The receptor source for this set is a woman in her thirties in good health. CDR3s include the opening cysteine and the closing phenylalanine or tryptophan. Each record gives: clone size, J gene, V gene, CDR3 length, D gene, CDR3 protein, CDR3 DNA. The D gene is left open where the match is weak. The listing skips clone size in some rows; elsewhere it reads once, few, many or a size class.

>NA|TRBJ2-7|TRBV21-1|16|NA
CASSKGARGGSYEQYF
TGTGCCAGCAGCAAAGGGGCTCGGGGGGGCTCCTACGAGCAGTACTTC
>NA|TRBJ1-1|TRBV2|13|TRBD1
CARIGQGGTEAFF
TGTGCCAGAATTGGACAGGGTGGCACTGAAGCTTTCTTT
>NA|TRBJ2-5|TRBV9|13|NA
CASSVAGAETQYF
TGTGCCAGCAGCGTAGCAGGGGCCGAGACCCAGTACTTC
>NA|TRBJ1-5|TRBV7-8|17|TRBD1
CASSLWRGREVNQPQHF
TGTGCCAGCAGCTTATGGAGGGGGCGGGAGGTCAATCAGCCCCAGCATTTT
>NA|TRBJ2-5|TRBV5-1|16|NA
CASSLAPAGRTETQYF
TGCGCCAGCAGCTTGGCCCCAGCAGGGCGGACGGAGACCCAGTACTTC
>NA|TRBJ1-4|TRBV3-1/TRBV3-2|17|NA
CASSQFQSSATNEKLFF
TGTGCCAGCAGCCAGTTCCAAAGCAGTGCAACTAATGAAAAACTGTTTTTT
>NA|TRBJ2-7|TRBV6-5|16|TRBD2
CASSYPRSGGSYEQYF
TGTGCCAGCAGTTACCCAAGGAGCGGGGGCTCCTACGAGCAGTACTTC
>NA|TRBJ1-3|TRBV9|15|NA
CASSATGQDGNTIYF
TGTGCCAGCAGTGCCACCGGGCAGGATGGAAACACCATATATTTT
>NA|TRBJ2-7|TRBV7-9|12|TRBD2
CASSSGGGEQYF
TGTGCCAGCAGCTCGGGAGGGGGCGAGCAGTACTTC
>NA|TRBJ1-5|TRBV27|16|NA
CASSLNRISENQPQHF
TGTGCCAGCAGTCTAAATCGGATATCAGAGAATCAGCCCCAGCATTTT
>NA|TRBJ1-2|TRBV6-5|14|TRBD1
CASRTDRGNYGYTF
TGTGCCAGCAGAACAGACAGGGGTAACTATGGCTACACCTTC
>NA|TRBJ1-6|TRBV27|15|TRBD1
CASSPTPGGWSPLHF
TGTGCCAGCAGCCCAACACCAGGGGGCTGGTCACCCCTCCACTTT
>NA|TRBJ1-2|TRBV27|13|NA
CASSRHGAVGYTF
TGTGCCAGCAGCCGACACGGCGCGGTTGGCTACACCTTC
>NA|TRBJ2-1|TRBV6-4|17|NA
CASSANPLRGGYNEQFF
TGTGCCAGCAGTGCCAACCCGCTCAGGGGAGGGTACAATGAGCAGTTCTTC
>NA|TRBJ2-2|TRBV7-9|14|NA
CASSFRTGAGELFF
TGTGCCAGCAGCTTCCGCACGGGGGCCGGGGAGCTGTTTTTT
>NA|TRBJ2-1|TRBV7-9|13|NA
CASSLQVGNEQFF
TGTGCCAGCAGCCTGCAGGTCGGCAATGAGCAGTTCTTC
>NA|TRBJ2-3|TRBV29-1|13|NA
CSVAVVVADTQYF
TGCAGCGTTGCCGTTGTGGTCGCAGATACGCAGTATTTT
>NA|TRBJ2-5|TRBV6-5|12|TRBD2
CASNLAGAAQYF
TGTGCCAGCAACTTAGCGGGGGCTGCCCAGTACTTC
>NA|TRBJ2-5|TRBV4-2|13|NA
CASSRDGGETQYF
TGTGCCAGCAGCCGGGACGGGGGAGAGACCCAGTACTTC
>NA|TRBJ2-1|TRBV24-1|16|NA
CATSDSSGDSYNEQFF
TGTGCCACCAGTGATTCGAGCGGAGACTCCTACAATGAGCAGTTCTTC
>NA|TRBJ2-3|TRBV5-1|16|TRBD2
CASSLEEAGGRDTQYF
TGCGCCAGCAGCTTGGAGGAAGCGGGGGGACGAGATACGCAGTATTTT
>NA|TRBJ1-2|TRBV19|15|TRBD1
CASSTSGQGRYGYTF
TGTGCCAGTAGTACCTCTGGACAGGGTCGGTATGGCTACACCTTC
>NA|TRBJ2-1|TRBV29-1|14|NA
CSGGRDLVYNEQFF
TGCAGCGGGGGGAGAGATCTGGTTTACAATGAGCAGTTCTTC
>NA|TRBJ2-5|TRBV4-1|13|NA
CASSQQDWQTQYF
TGCGCCAGCAGCCAACAGGACTGGCAGACCCAGTACTTC
>NA|TRBJ1-5|TRBV6-5|15|NA
CASAIGPGVSGPQHF
TGTGCCAGCGCGATTGGGCCTGGGGTCTCGGGGCCCCAGCATTTT
>NA|TRBJ2-2|TRBV11-1|15|NA
CASSSYGRAAGELFF
TGTGCCAGCAGCTCCTATGGCAGGGCCGCCGGGGAGCTGTTTTTT
>NA|TRBJ1-5|TRBV28|18|NA
CASSQGGTAPLSNQPQHF
TGTGCCAGCAGCCAGGGAGGGACGGCACCTCTTAGCAATCAGCCCCAGCATTTT
>NA|TRBJ1-4|TRBV28|14|TRBD1
CASFRDTGDEKLFF
TGTGCCAGTTTCCGGGACACAGGGGATGAAAAACTGTTTTTT
>NA|TRBJ1-1|TRBV12-3/TRBV12-4|13|NA
CASSLNHLFPAFF
TGTGCCAGCAGTCTAAATCATCTATTCCCGGCTTTCTTT
>NA|TRBJ1-5|TRBV11-2|14|NA
CASSLTDSNQPQHF
TGTGCCAGCAGCTTGACGGATAGCAATCAGCCCCAGCATTTT
>NA|TRBJ2-5|TRBV3-1/TRBV3-2|14|TRBD2
CASSQDPSGETQYF
TGTGCCAGCAGCCAAGATCCTAGCGGAGAGACCCAGTACTTC
>once|TRBJ2-6|TRBV18|15|NA
CASSPRGSGANVLTF
TGTGCCAGCTCACCGAGGGGTTCTGGGGCCAACGTCCTGACTTTC
>NA|TRBJ2-3|TRBV29-1|14|TRBD1
CSVPGQGRVDTQYF
TGCAGCGTTCCGGGACAGGGGCGTGTGGATACGCAGTATTTT
>NA|TRBJ1-2|TRBV6-5|14|NA
CASSRTAGNYGYTF
TGTGCCAGCAGTCGCACGGCAGGGAACTATGGCTACACCTTC
>NA|TRBJ1-6|TRBV7-9|12|NA
CASSPTWGPLHF
TGTGCCAGCAGCCCCACTTGGGGACCCCTCCACTTT
>once|TRBJ1-2|TRBV7-3|13|NA
CASSPGGSDGYTF
TGTGCCAGCAGCCCCGGGGGATCCGATGGCTACACCTTC
>NA|TRBJ2-1|TRBV19|14|NA
CASTPGWTYNEQFF
TGTGCCAGTACCCCAGGGTGGACCTACAATGAGCAGTTCTTC
>once|TRBJ2-3|TRBV9|11|NA
CASSATDTQYF
TGTGCCAGCAGCGCCACAGATACGCAGTATTTT
>NA|TRBJ1-5|TRBV7-9|13|NA
CASSQAWNQPQHF
TGTGCCAGCAGCCAAGCCTGGAATCAGCCCCAGCATTTT
>NA|TRBJ2-2|TRBV27|17|NA
CASSLSPSSQLAGELFF
TGTGCCAGCAGTTTATCCCCTAGCTCCCAGTTGGCCGGGGAGCTGTTTTTT
>NA|TRBJ1-1|TRBV10-3|12|NA
CAISDVGTEAFF
TGTGCCATCAGTGACGTTGGGACTGAAGCTTTCTTT
>NA|TRBJ2-1|TRBV4-2|14|NA
CASSPAQRYNEQFF
TGTGCCAGCAGTCCCGCCCAGCGGTACAATGAGCAGTTCTTC
>NA|TRBJ2-3|TRBV4-2|16|NA
CASSHSTISSTDTQYF
TGTGCCAGCAGCCATTCCACTATTTCTAGCACAGATACGCAGTATTTT
>NA|TRBJ2-4|TRBV5-1|19|TRBD2
CASSPWTESGVLAKNIQYF
TGCGCCAGCAGTCCCTGGACTGAGAGCGGGGTCCTAGCCAAAAACATTCAGTACTTC
>NA|TRBJ2-3|TRBV9|14|TRBD2
CASSLGLATDTQYF
TGTGCCAGCAGCCTTGGACTAGCGACAGATACGCAGTATTTT
>NA|TRBJ2-7|TRBV25-1|13|NA
CASTKGDLYEQYF
TGTGCCAGCACCAAGGGGGACCTCTACGAGCAGTACTTC
>few|TRBJ1-4|TRBV2|14|NA
CASSEVRGGSELFF
TGTGCCAGCAGTGAAGTCAGGGGTGGGTCGGAACTGTTTTTT
>NA|TRBJ2-7|TRBV5-1|16|TRBD1
CASSRPGTGASYEQYF
TGCGCCAGCTCTCGGCCGGGGACAGGGGCTTCCTACGAGCAGTACTTC
>NA|TRBJ2-5|TRBV7-9|16|TRBD1
CASSLEGTGGVETQYF
TGTGCCAGCAGCTTAGAGGGGACAGGGGGAGTTGAGACCCAGTACTTC
>NA|TRBJ2-2|TRBV7-2|16|TRBD2
CASSLASGVITGELFF
TGTGCCAGCAGCTTAGCCAGCGGGGTGATCACCGGGGAGCTGTTTTTT
>NA|TRBJ1-2|TRBV6-1|14|NA
CASSEDRFFYGYTF
TGTGCCAGCAGTGAGGACCGCTTCTTCTATGGCTACACCTTC